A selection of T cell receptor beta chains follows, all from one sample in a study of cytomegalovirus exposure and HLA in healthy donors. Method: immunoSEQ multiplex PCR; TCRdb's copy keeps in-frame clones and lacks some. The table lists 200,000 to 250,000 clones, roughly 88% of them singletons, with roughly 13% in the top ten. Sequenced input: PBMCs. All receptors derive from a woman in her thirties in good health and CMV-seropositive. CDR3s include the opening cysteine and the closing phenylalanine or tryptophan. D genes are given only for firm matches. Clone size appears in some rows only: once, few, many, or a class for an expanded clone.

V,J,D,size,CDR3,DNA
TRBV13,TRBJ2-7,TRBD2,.,CASSLGRGAYEQYF,TGTGCCAGCAGCTTAGGGCGGGGGGCCTACGAGCAGTACTTC
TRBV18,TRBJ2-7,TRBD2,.,CASSLTGGLAHEQYF,TGTGCCAGCTCCCTCACGGGGGGACTAGCCCACGAGCAGTACTTC
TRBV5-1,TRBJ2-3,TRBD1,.,CASSLGTGALDTQYF,TGCGCCAGCAGCTTGGGGACAGGGGCTTTAGATACGCAGTATTTT
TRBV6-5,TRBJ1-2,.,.,CASSYSGRNYGYTF,TGTGCCAGCAGTTACTCCGGCCGTAACTATGGCTACACCTTC
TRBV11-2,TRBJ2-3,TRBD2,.,CASSLVGGRTSTDTQYF,TGTGCCAGCAGCTTAGTGGGCGGGAGAACTAGCACAGATACGCAGTATTTT
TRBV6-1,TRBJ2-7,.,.,CASSPVAYEQYF,TGTGCCAGCAGTCCTGTTGCCTACGAGCAGTACTTC
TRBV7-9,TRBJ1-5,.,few,CASSKEGLRQPQHF,TGTGCCAGCAGCAAAGAAGGGTTACGGCAGCCCCAGCATTTT
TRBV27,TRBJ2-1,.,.,CASSSGLTFGNEQFF,TGTGCCAGCAGCTCGGGACTGACGTTCGGCAATGAGCAGTTCTTC
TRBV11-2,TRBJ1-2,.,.,CASSKTPAYGYTF,TGTGCCAGCAGCAAGACACCTGCCTATGGCTACACCTTC
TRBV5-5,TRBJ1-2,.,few,CASSLDHSHYGYTF,TGTGCCAGCAGCTTGGATCACAGTCATTATGGCTACACCTTC
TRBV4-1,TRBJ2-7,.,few,CASSQIGRTYEQYF,TGCGCCAGCAGCCAAATCGGCCGAACCTACGAGCAGTACTTC
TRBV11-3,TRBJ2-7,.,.,CASSLDRGSYEQYF,TGTGCCAGCAGCTTAGACAGGGGATCCTACGAGCAGTACTTC
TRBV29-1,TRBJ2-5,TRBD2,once,CSVLLAGGRETQYF,TGCAGCGTGCTCCTAGCGGGAGGGCGGGAGACCCAGTACTTC
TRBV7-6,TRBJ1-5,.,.,CASSLADNQPQHF,TGTGCCAGCAGCTTAGCTGATAATCAGCCCCAGCATTTT
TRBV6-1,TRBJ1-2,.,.,CASLPTGTYGYTF,TGTGCCAGCTTACCCACTGGGACCTATGGCTACACCTTC
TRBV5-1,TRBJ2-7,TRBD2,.,CASSSTSGSWEEQYF,TGCGCCAGCAGCTCCACTAGCGGGAGTTGGGAAGAGCAGTACTTC
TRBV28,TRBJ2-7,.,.,CASRQATYEQYF,TGTGCCTCCCGGCAGGCGACCTACGAGCAGTACTTC
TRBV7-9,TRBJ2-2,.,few,CASSRQISGELFF,TGTGCCAGCAGCCGGCAGATCAGCGGGGAGCTGTTTTTT
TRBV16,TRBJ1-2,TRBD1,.,CASSQSTGGYGYTF,TGTGCCAGCAGCCAATCGACAGGGGGCTATGGCTACACCTTC
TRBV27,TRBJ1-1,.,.,CASSLLGGTEAFF,TGTGCCAGCAGTTTATTAGGGGGCACTGAAGCTTTCTTT
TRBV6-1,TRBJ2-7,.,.,CASRDIAYEQYF,TGTGCCAGTAGGGACATTGCCTACGAGCAGTACTTC
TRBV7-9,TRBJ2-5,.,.,CASSPRVAVETQYF,TGTGCCAGCAGCCCGCGAGTGGCAGTGGAGACCCAGTACTTC
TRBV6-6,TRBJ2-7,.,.,CASIIQGLTSYEQYF,TGTGCCAGCATTATCCAGGGGTTAACCTCCTACGAGCAGTACTTC
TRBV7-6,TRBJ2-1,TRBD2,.,CASSPFEREFNEQFF,TGTGCCAGCAGCCCCTTTGAGCGGGAGTTCAATGAGCAGTTCTTC
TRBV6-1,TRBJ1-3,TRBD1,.,CASSEPGQGTGNTIYF,TGTGCCAGCAGTGAACCAGGACAGGGGACTGGAAACACCATATATTTT
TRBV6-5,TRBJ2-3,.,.,CASSYSGPDTQYF,TGTGCCAGCAGTTACTCGGGGCCAGATACGCAGTATTTT
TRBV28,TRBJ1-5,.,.,CASRSDSHQPQHF,TGTGCCAGCAGATCGGACAGCCATCAGCCCCAGCATTTT
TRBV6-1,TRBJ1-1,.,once,CASSASRVYTEAFF,TGTGCCAGCAGTGCGTCCAGGGTTTACACTGAAGCTTTCTTT
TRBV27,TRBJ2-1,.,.,CASSLLTSSYNEQFF,TGTGCCAGCAGTTTATTGACTAGCTCCTACAATGAGCAGTTCTTC
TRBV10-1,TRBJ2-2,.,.,CASSESGAGELFF,TGCGCCAGCAGTGAGTCAGGGGCCGGGGAGCTGTTTTTT
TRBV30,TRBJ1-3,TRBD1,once,CAWSVRTGSGNTIYF,TGTGCCTGGAGTGTACGGACAGGCTCTGGAAACACCATATATTTT
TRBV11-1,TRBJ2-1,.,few,CASSPGGNNEQFF,TGTGCCAGCTCTCCGGGCGGGAACAATGAGCAGTTCTTC
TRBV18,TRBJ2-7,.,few,CASSPPSDATREQYF,TGTGCCAGCTCACCACCTTCGGACGCTACGAGGGAGCAGTACTTC